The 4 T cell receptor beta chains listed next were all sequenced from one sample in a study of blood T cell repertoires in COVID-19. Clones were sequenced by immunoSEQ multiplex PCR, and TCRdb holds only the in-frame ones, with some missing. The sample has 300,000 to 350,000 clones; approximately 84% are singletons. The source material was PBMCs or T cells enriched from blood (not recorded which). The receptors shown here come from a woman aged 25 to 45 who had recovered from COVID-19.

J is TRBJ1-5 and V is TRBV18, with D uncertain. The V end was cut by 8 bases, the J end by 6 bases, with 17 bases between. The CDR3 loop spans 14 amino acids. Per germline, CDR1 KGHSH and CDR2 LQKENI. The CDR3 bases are TGTGCCAGCGATAACGGAGGAGCAGGTCAGCCCCAGCATTTT. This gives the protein CASDNGGAGQPQHF.

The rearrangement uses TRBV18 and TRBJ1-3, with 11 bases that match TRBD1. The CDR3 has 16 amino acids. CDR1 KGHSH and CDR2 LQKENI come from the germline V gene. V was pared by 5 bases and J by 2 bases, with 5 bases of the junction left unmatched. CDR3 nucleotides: TGTGCCAGCTCAGAACTGGGACAGGGGGCTGGAAACACCATATATTTT. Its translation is CASSELGQGAGNTIYF.

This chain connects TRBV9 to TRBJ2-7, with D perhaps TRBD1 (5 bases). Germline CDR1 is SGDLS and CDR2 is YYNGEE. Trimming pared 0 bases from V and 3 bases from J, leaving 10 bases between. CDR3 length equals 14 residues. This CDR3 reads CASSVAGSVYEQYF. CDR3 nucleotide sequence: TGTGCCAGCAGCGTAGCAGGGTCGGTCTACGAGCAGTACTTC. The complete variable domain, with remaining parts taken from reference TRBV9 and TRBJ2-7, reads DSGVTQTPKHLITATGQRVTLRCSPRSGDLSVYWYQQSLDQGLQFLIQYYNGEERAKGNILERFSAQQFPDLHSELNLSSLELGDSALYFCASSVAGSVYEQYFGPGTRLTVT.

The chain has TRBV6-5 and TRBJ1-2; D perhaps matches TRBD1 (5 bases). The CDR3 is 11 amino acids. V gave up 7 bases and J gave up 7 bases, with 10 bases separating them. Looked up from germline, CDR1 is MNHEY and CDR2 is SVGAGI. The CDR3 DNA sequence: TGTGCCAGCAATGCGGGGGGTGGCTACACCTTC. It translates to CASNAGGGYTF.